This T cell receptor (beta chain) was captured in a study of blood T cell repertoires in COVID-19. A remark on this clone: The same CDR3 is also encoded by other DNA sequences in this sample.

Participants came from about two dozen US areas, aged about 18 to 90 years. Participants' reported clinical history set cohort assignment. Sequenced by immunoSEQ multiplex PCR; TCRdb stores in-frame clones only, minus some. The sample includes over 250,000 clones, 88% seen only once; the top ten take around 2.9%. The specimen sequenced was PBMCs or T cells enriched from blood (not recorded which). The receptor's source is a woman aged 50 to 65 who had recovered from COVID-19.

The CDR3 spells CSVEDRGANYGYTF. As DNA, the CDR3 is TGCAGCGTTGAAGATCGGGGTGCTAACTATGGCTACACCTTC. The J gene is TRBJ1-2, the V gene TRBV29-1, with unresolved D. The germline V gene has CDR1 SQVTM and CDR2 ANQGSEA. V was trimmed by 0 bases and J by 0 bases, leaving 8 bases between them. The CDR3 runs 14 residues.